Shown below are 27 T cell receptor beta chains from a single sample sequenced in a study of T cell repertoires in cytomegalovirus infection. A single record per CDR3 protein comes from TCRdb applying MiXCR to the reads. Of fewer than 350,000 distinct CDR3 sequences in the sample, just under 30% are singletons; the top ten hold over 15%. The antigens of these receptors remain unknown. The sample consisted of cultured PBMCs, taken from culture after CMV antigen stimulation. The source of these receptors is a human donor in good health (CMV status not recorded). Some clones in this sample may be carry-over from other donors' samples.

This clonotype was seen many times. This sequence joins TRBV12-3 or TRBV12-4 and TRBJ1-1, with D perhaps matching TRBD1 (5 bases). The V end lost 8 bases, the J end lost 6 bases, and 22 bases lay between the germline ends. This CDR3 is 15 amino acids long. The CDR3 DNA is TGTGCCAGCGGAGCCCTAATACTACGGGGCGCTGAAGCTTTCTTT. Amino acids: CASGALILRGAEAFF.

This clonotype was detected only a few times. The rearrangement joins TRBV5-1 to TRBJ1-1, with D perhaps matching TRBD1 (5 bases). Trimming took 2 bases from V and 2 from J, leaving 13 bases between them. This CDR3 spans 15 amino acids. Germline assignment: CDR1 SGHRS and CDR2 YFSETQ. CDR3 amino acids: CASSFGTTVNTEAFF. As DNA, the CDR3 is TGCGCCAGCAGCTTTGGTACGACAGTAAACACTGAAGCTTTCTTT.

This clonotype was seen repeatedly, ten times or more. This CDR3 is CASSEVGPETQYF. The CDR3 DNA reads TGTGCCAGCAGTGAGGTGGGCCCCGAGACCCAGTACTTC. The rearrangement joins TRBV6-1 to TRBJ2-5, with D uncertain. The CDR3 loop spans 13 amino acids. V was pared by 3 bases and J by 5 bases, with 10 bases between. Germline V gene lookup returns CDR1 MNHNS and CDR2 SASEGT.

In this sample, this clonotype turned up a few times. The V gene is TRBV12-3 or TRBV12-4, the J gene TRBJ2-1; 11 nucleotides agree with TRBD2. The ends lost 6 bases at V and 9 bases at J; junction bases unmatched: 4. This CDR3 has 13 amino acids. The CDR3, as DNA: TGTGCCAGCAGGTCGGGACTAGCGGCTGAGCAGTTCTTC. It encodes CASRSGLAAEQFF.

The J gene is TRBJ2-5, the V gene TRBV7-3; weak D call: TRBD2 (5 bases). The CDR3 totals 14 residues. Germline CDR1 SGHTA, CDR2 FQGTGA. V gave up 2 bases and J gave up 5 bases, with 12 bases separating them. CDR3 loop: CASSLYGNAETQYF. As DNA, the CDR3 is TGTGCCAGCAGCTTATACGGGAACGCGGAGACCCAGTACTTC.

In its sample, this clonotype was seen a few times. V is TRBV7-9 and J is TRBJ2-3; 7 bases match TRBD2. Unmatched junction bases numbered 7, after V lost 6 bases and J lost 1 base. CDR3 size: 15 residues. Germline V gene lookup returns CDR1 SEHNR and CDR2 FQNEAQ (reference sequence). The CDR3 coding sequence is TGTGCCAGCAGTTTTCAGCGGGATCGCACAGATACGCAGTATTTT. Its protein is CASSFQRDRTDTQYF.

The V call is TRBV3-1, the J call TRBJ2-4; TRBD1 is a possible D gene (7 bases). Trimming took 8 bases from V and 3 from J, leaving 17 bases between them. The germline CDR1 and CDR2 sequences are LGHDT and YNNKEL (reference sequence). The CDR3 consists of 15 residues. CDR3 residues: CASHGLHRGKNIQYF. CDR3 DNA: TGTGCCAGCCACGGACTACACAGGGGCAAAAACATTCAGTACTTC.

This clonotype has more than one count but fewer than ten. The V call is TRBV5-4, the J call TRBJ2-5; 7 bases fit TRBD1. The CDR3 sequence is 14 residues long. Losses at the gene ends were 4 bases for V and 2 bases for J; bases not matched to a gene: 5. Germline CDR1 is SGHNT and CDR2 is YYREEE (reference sequence). DNA of the CDR3: TGTGCCAGCAGCGTCGGACAGGAACAAGAGACCCAGTACTTC. It encodes CASSVGQEQETQYF.

This chain joins TRBV15 and TRBJ2-1, with TRBD1 as a possible D gene (5 bases). Trimming removed 5 bases from V and 8 bases from J, with 7 bases in between. The V gene's germline CDR1 is LNHNV and CDR2 YYDKDF (reference sequence). The CDR3 length is 11 residues. This CDR3 reads CATSVQDEQFF. In DNA form, the CDR3 reads TGTGCCACCAGCGTACAGGATGAGCAGTTCTTC. The full variable domain, its missing parts supplied by reference TRBV15 and TRBJ2-1, is DAMVIQNPRYQVTQFGKPVTLSCSQTLNHNVMYWYQQKSSQAPKLLFHYYDKDFNNEADTPDNFQSRRPNTSFCFLDIRSPGLGDTAMYLCATSVQDEQFFGPGTRLTVL.

The chain carries TRBV6-1 and TRBJ1-5; 10 bases line up with TRBD1. The germline V gene has CDR1 MNHNS and CDR2 SASEGT. V dropped 8 bases and J dropped 3; count of bases not matched to a gene: 4. The CDR3 is made up of 14 amino acids. CDR3 nucleotide sequence: TGTGCCAGCTCGGGACAGGGGTACAATCAGCCCCAGCATTTT. Its translation: CASSGQGYNQPQHF.

The chain couples TRBV19 to TRBJ1-2, with D tentatively TRBD1 (6 bases). The CDR3 is made up of 13 amino acids. The V end was cut by 4 bases, the J end by 7 bases, with 13 bases between. Per the germline V gene, CDR1 is LNHDA and CDR2 is SQIVND (reference sequence). Here the CDR3 reads CASSTQGFGGYTF. In nucleotides, the CDR3 is TGTGCCAGTAGTACACAGGGATTTGGTGGCTACACCTTC.

This chain uses TRBV6-1 with TRBJ1-6; D is perhaps TRBD1 (5 bases). Trimming took 5 bases from V and 7 from J, leaving 15 bases between them. This CDR3 is built from 15 residues. Germline assignment: CDR1 MNHNS and CDR2 SASEGT. CDR3 sequence (DNA): TGTGCCAGCAGTTTTATCCGGGGACTAAATTCACCCCTCCACTTT. It translates to CASSFIRGLNSPLHF.

As regards this clonotype: The junction differs from germline at one of its ends, possibly a read error. The chain employs TRBV9 and TRBJ1-3; 12 bases are a match to TRBD1. Germline assignment: CDR1 SGDLS and CDR2 YYNGEE. CDR3 size: 16 residues. Here the CDR3 DNA reads TGTGCCAGCAGCCCTCAGGGACAGGGGGCTGGTAACACCATATATTTT. It yields the protein CASSPQGQGAGNTIYF.

This chain uses TRBV28 with TRBJ2-3; 11 nucleotides align to TRBD2. CDR3 length: 14 amino acids. With 5 bases clipped from V and 3 bases from J, the junction kept 1 base outside the gene matches. Germline CDR1 is MDHEN and CDR2 is SYDVKM. CDR3 sequence (DNA): TGTGCCAGCAGTACTAGCGGGAGTACAGATACGCAGTATTTT. It specifies CASSTSGSTDTQYF.

The V gene is TRBV7-1, the J gene TRBJ2-7; 7 bases fit TRBD2. TRBV7-1 carries the ORF label, with uncertain function. This CDR3 contains 15 residues. The ends lost 8 bases at V and 5 bases at J; junction bases unmatched: 15. CDR3 amino acids: CASAASGAGKNEQYF. The DNA of the CDR3 is TGTGCCAGCGCCGCATCAGGAGCGGGAAAAAACGAGCAGTACTTC.

J is TRBJ1-2 and V is TRBV7-9; maybe TRBD1 (5 bases). CDR1 and CDR2 (germline): SEHNR, FQNEAQ (reference sequence). This CDR3 spans 14 amino acids. The V end was cut by 4 bases, the J end by 4 bases, with 13 bases between. The CDR3 here is CASSSEGRVYGYTF. The DNA for the CDR3 is TGTGCCAGCAGCTCGGAGGGACGGGTCTATGGCTACACCTTC. Supplemented by reference TRBV7-9 and TRBJ1-2, the full variable domain reads DTGVSQNPRHKITKRGQNVTFRCDPISEHNRLYWYRQTLGQGPEFLTYFQNEAQLEKSRLLSDRFSAERPKGSFSTLEIQRTEQGDSAMYLCASSSEGRVYGYTFGSGTRLTVV.

V is TRBV6-2 or TRBV6-3 and J is TRBJ1-1, with a possible D match to TRBD1 (6 bases). V was pared by 5 bases and J by 1 base, with 17 bases between. This CDR3 spans 16 amino acids. In germline, CDR1 is MNHEY, CDR2 SVGEGT. The CDR3 reads CASSTPLSQGNTEAFF. Written as DNA, the CDR3 is TGTGCCAGCAGTACCCCCCTTTCACAGGGGAACACTGAAGCTTTCTTT.

This clonotype was seen only a few times. The chain has TRBV12-3 or TRBV12-4 and TRBJ2-3; 9 bases map to TRBD2. The V segment lost 3 bases and the J segment 1 base; nucleotides outside the gene matches: 2. This CDR3 contains 15 residues. CDR3 coding DNA: TGTGCCAGCAGTTTTCAGCGGGGGGGCACAGATACGCAGTATTTT. Encoded protein: CASSFQRGGTDTQYF.

The chain combines TRBV4-1 with TRBJ2-4, with a possible D match to TRBD1 (6 bases). From germline, CDR1 is MGHRA and CDR2 YSYEKL. With 0 bases removed from V and 3 bases from J, the gap between germline ends came to 15 bases. This CDR3 has 17 residues. This CDR3 reads CASSQDRPGAIKNIQYF. The CDR3 nucleotides are TGCGCCAGCAGCCAAGATCGGCCAGGGGCTATCAAAAACATTCAGTACTTC.

This clonotype was observed a handful of times. The CDR3, as DNA: TGTGCCAGCAGTTGGGAGGGGACCTTGGGCTACACCTTC. The encoded protein is CASSWEGTLGYTF. The rearrangement joins TRBV12-3 or TRBV12-4 to TRBJ1-2, with D possibly TRBD1 on 5 matching bases. The CDR3 spans 13 residues. V was trimmed by 4 bases and J by 8 bases, leaving 14 bases between them.

The chain couples TRBV6-5 to TRBJ1-6; no clear D. The CDR3 sequence is 16 residues long. V shed 0 bases and J shed 4 bases, with 10 bases lying between them. Per germline, CDR1 MNHEY and CDR2 SVGAGI. CDR3 in amino acids: CASSYSNTEYNSPLHF. CDR3 nucleotide sequence: TGTGCCAGCAGTTACTCGAATACAGAGTATAATTCACCCCTCCACTTT.

The V and J genes are TRBV10-3 and TRBJ2-2, with 8 bases aligning to TRBD2. The CDR3 covers 16 residues. V lost 3 bases, J lost 0 bases, and 3 bases stayed unmatched. From germline, CDR1 is ENHRY and CDR2 SYGVKD. The CDR3 region has the DNA TGTGCCATCAGTGACCCTAGCGGGTCGAACACCGGGGAGCTGTTTTTT. This codes for CAISDPSGSNTGELFF.

This clonotype was counted between two and nine times. The rearrangement joins TRBV2 to TRBJ1-2, with 7 bases that match TRBD1. Germline V lookup: CDR1 SNHLY, CDR2 FYNNEI. The CDR3 length is 12 residues. V was pared by 8 bases and J by 1 base, with 1 base of the junction left unmatched. CDR3 sequence: CASDRDNYGYTF. CDR3 DNA sequence: TGTGCCAGCGACAGGGATAACTATGGCTACACCTTC.

The chain is built from TRBV4-2 and TRBJ1-2; tentative D call: TRBD1 (6 bases). The length of the CDR3 is 16 residues. The germline gives CDR1 LGHNA, CDR2 YNFKEQ. V shed 0 bases and J shed 4 bases, with 15 bases lying between them. The CDR3 coding sequence is TGTGCCAGCAGCCAAGAAGAAGGAGACAGGACCTATGGCTACACCTTC. This encodes CASSQEEGDRTYGYTF.

This clonotype was recorded many times. The chain combines TRBV12-3 or TRBV12-4 with TRBJ2-3; 11 bases align to TRBD2. V lost 6 bases to trimming and J lost 1 base; unmatched junction nucleotides: 3. The CDR3 length is 15 residues. CDR3 protein: CASSLSGRGTDTQYF. CDR3 nucleotides: TGTGCCAGCAGCCTTAGCGGGAGGGGCACAGATACGCAGTATTTT.

The chain carries TRBV7-8 and TRBJ2-7; 9 nucleotides align to TRBD2. The CDR3 totals 14 residues. Germline values: CDR1 SGHVS, CDR2 FQNEAQ. With V trimmed by 3 bases and J by 5 bases, 5 bases remained unmatched. The CDR3 DNA reads TGTGCCAGCAGCTTGGTAGCGGGAGCAAACGAGCAGTACTTC. The encoded protein is CASSLVAGANEQYF.

This clonotype has ten or more counts. The J gene is TRBJ2-2, the V gene TRBV29-1; possible D gene TRBD1, 6 bases. The CDR3 loop spans 13 amino acids. Looked up from germline, CDR1 is SQVTM and CDR2 is ANQGSEA. V was cut by 4 bases and J by 6 bases, with 12 bases left in between. CDR3 loop: CSVVGAGAGELFF. CDR3 in DNA: TGCAGCGTTGTGGGGGCAGGGGCCGGGGAGCTGTTTTTT.